One T cell receptor (beta chain) is described in this entry. The CDR3 extends over 19 amino acids. The germline CDR1 and CDR2 sequences are SGHRS and YFSETQ. Between the trimmed V and J ends, which lost 4 bases and 0 bases, there was a span of 20 bases. A single record per CDR3 protein comes from TCRdb applying MiXCR to the 5' RACE reads. The table lists 200,000 to 250,000 distinct CDR3 sequences, approximately 7% of them singletons. This specimen comes from a study of identical twins. The same sample was also studied in work on yellow fever vaccine responses in identical twins.

The clonotype was recovered from a woman between 18 and 29 years old in good health. J is TRBJ2-6 and V is TRBV5-1; D is unclear. The sample consisted of memory (CD45RO+) T cells sorted from blood. CDR3 in DNA: TGCGCCAGCAGCGTGCCGGCAGCAACCTCGAGCTCTGGGGCCAACGTCCTGACTTTC. This translates into CASSVPAATSSSGANVLTF.